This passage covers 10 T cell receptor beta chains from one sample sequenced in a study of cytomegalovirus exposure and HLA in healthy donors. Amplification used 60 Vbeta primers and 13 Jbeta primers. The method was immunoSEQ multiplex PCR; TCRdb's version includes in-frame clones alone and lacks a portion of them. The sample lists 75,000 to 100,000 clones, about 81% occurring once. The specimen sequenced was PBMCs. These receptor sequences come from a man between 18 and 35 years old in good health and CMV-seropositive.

CDR3 region: CASGSGLIQETQYF. In DNA form, the CDR3 reads TGTGCCAGCGGTTCCGGACTGATACAAGAGACCCAGTACTTC. J is TRBJ2-5 and V is TRBV5-6; D possibly corresponds to TRBD2 (5 bases). The germline V gene has CDR1 SGHDT and CDR2 YYEEEE. V dropped 7 bases and J dropped 2 bases, with 15 bases sitting between them. This CDR3 contains 14 residues.

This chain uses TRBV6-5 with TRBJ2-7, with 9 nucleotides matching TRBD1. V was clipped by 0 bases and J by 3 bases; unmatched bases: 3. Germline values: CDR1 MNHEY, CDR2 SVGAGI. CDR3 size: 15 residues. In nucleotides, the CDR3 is TGTGCCAGCAGTTACTCGGACAGGGGATACTACGAGCAGTACTTC. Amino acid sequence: CASSYSDRGYYEQYF.

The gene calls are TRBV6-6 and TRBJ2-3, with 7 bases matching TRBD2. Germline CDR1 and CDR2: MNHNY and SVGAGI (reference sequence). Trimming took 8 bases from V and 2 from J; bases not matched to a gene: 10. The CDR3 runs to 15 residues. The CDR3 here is CASGISGGFTDTQYF. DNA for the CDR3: TGTGCCAGCGGTATATCGGGGGGTTTCACAGATACGCAGTATTTT.

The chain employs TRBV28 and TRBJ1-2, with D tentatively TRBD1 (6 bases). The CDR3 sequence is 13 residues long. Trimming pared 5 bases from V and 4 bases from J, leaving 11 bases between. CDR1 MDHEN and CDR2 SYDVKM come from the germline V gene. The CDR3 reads CASSQGKGYGYTF. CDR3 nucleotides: TGTGCCAGCAGTCAGGGGAAGGGCTATGGCTACACCTTC.

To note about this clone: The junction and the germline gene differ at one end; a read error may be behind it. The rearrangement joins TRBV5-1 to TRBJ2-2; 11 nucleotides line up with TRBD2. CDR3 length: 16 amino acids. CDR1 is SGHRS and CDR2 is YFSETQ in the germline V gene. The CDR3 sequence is CASSFVAGGNPGELFF. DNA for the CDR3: TGCGCCAGCAGCTTTGTAGCGGGGGGGAACCCCGGGGAGCTGTTTTTT.

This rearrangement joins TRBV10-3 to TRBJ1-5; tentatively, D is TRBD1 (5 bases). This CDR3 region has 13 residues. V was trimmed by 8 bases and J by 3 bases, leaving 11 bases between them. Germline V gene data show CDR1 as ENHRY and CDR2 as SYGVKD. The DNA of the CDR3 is TGTGCCATCGGGCAGGGCCACAATCAGCCCCAGCATTTT. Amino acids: CAIGQGHNQPQHF.

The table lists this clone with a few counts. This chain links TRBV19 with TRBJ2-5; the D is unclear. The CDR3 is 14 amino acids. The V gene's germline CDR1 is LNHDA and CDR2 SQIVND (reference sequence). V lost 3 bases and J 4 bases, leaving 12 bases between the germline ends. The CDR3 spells CASSMNSLVETQYF. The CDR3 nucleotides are TGTGCCAGTAGTATGAACAGCCTGGTAGAGACCCAGTACTTC.

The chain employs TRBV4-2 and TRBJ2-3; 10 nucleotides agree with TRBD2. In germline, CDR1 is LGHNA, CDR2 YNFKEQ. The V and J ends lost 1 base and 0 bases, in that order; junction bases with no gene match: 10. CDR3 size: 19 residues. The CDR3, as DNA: TGTGCCAGCAGCCAAGCCCTAGCGGGGGCGCAAACCAGCACAGATACGCAGTATTTT. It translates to CASSQALAGAQTSTDTQYF.

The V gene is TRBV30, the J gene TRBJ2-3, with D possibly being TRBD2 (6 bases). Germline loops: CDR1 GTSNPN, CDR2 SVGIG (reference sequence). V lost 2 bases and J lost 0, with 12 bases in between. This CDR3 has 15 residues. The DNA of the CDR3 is TGTGCCTGGAGTTTTGGACTACCTAGCACAGATACGCAGTATTTT. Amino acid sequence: CAWSFGLPSTDTQYF.

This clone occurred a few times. The CDR3 DNA reads as TGTGCCAGCAGCTTTACCGACCAGGGGCGAGAGACCCAGTACTTC. The encoded protein is CASSFTDQGRETQYF. The V call is TRBV7-2, the J call TRBJ2-5; D might be TRBD1 (6 bases). The CDR3 has 15 amino acids. CDR1 SGHTA and CDR2 FQGNSA come from the germline V gene. Trimming took 3 bases from V and 4 from J, leaving 15 bases between them.